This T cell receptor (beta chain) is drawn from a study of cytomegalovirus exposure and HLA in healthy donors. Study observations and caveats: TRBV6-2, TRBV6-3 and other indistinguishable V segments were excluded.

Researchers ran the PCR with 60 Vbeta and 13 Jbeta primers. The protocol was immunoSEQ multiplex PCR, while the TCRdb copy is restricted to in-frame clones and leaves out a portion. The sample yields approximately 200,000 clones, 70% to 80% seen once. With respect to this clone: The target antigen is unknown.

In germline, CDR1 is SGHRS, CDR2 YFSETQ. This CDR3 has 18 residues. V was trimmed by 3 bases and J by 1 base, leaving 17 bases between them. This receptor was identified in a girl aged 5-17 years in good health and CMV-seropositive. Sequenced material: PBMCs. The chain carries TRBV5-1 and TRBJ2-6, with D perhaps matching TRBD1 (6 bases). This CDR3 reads CASSSRQELWSGANVLTF. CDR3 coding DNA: TGCGCCAGCAGCTCCAGACAGGAGCTTTGGTCTGGGGCCAACGTCCTGACTTTC.